This entry concerns a single TCR beta chain. This clone's antigen is unknown. No much larger clone is present one base from it, and per-base qualities are unavailable. The CDR1 and CDR2 encoded by the germline V gene are MGHRA and YSYEKL. Here V drops 6 bases and J drops 4 bases, and the junction holds 8 bases not matched to any gene. Including cysteine and phenylalanine, the CDR3 has 15 amino acids. The read is trimmed to its CDR3 DNA, 45 bases read in frame from base 1. The data were taken from a study of Tregs in tolerant kidney transplant recipients (dated by TCRdb to the late 2010s). For context, the study as a whole: TCRbeta sequencing was used in the study to identify donor-specific regulatory T cells before combined kidney and bone marrow transplantation, and the identified cells were then tracked after transplant. In 3 healthy controls, several methods of expanding Tregs specific for an allogeneic donor were compared by TCRbeta repertoire sequencing. What the research found in general, with its limitations: The study was limited by small patient numbers, and the findings need validation in larger populations and under other immunosuppression protocols. Biological reproducibility was not examined directly, but technical replication error appeared to be minimal. Expanding Tregs with activated donor B cells appeared to identify the most biologically relevant and donor-specific TCRbeta repertoire.

Genomic DNA was extracted from sorted cells with the QIAGEN DNeasy Blood and Tissue Kit for TCRbeta CDR3 sequencing. High-throughput TCRbeta CDR3 sequencing was carried out commercially through immunoSEQ, with PCR amplification with bias correction and internal controls included. The authors' pipeline ran thus. Unique productive TCRbeta sequences were defined by CDR3 nucleotide sequence where primers matched, otherwise by CDR3 amino acid sequence with Vbeta and Jbeta genes. As a correction for sorting error, sequences shared between sorted populations at a frequency ratio of 2:1 or less were discarded, and the remaining shared sequences were assigned to the higher population. Sequences were defined as donor-reactive when expanded at least 5-fold in CFSE-low cells versus unstimulated cells and present at a frequency of at least 0.01% in CFSE-low cells. Jensen-Shannon divergence calculated on the top 100 TCRbeta sequences ranked by frequency was used to measure repertoire divergence. For samples with multiple sequencing runs, sorting error was corrected in each run separately before the runs were combined. TCRdb holds this immuneACCESS table with in-frame rearrangements only. Some clones are missing; in checked studies, unresolved V genes explain under half, and the rest has no known cause. The DNA gave D and trimming, while V, J and clone size come from that table. A total of tens of thousands of clones appear in this sample, 85% to 95% of them only once. Over 4% of the sample is taken by the ten largest.

Unstimulated Tregs (CD4+CD25+CD127-), CD4+ non-Tregs (CD4+CD25-), CD4 and CD8 cells were FACS-sorted from thawed PBMCs. Healthy control blood was obtained either as purchased buffy coats or from healthy volunteers. Healthy control blood was processed by Ficoll density gradient to PBMCs and cryopreserved; patient PBMCs were collected before and after transplant. Rearrangement joined TRBV4-1 to TRBJ1-5; 8 nucleotides in the junction match TRBD1. Sequences were obtained from CD8+ T cells from blood. This TCR derives from a human donor in good health. The DNA is as follows: TGCGCCAGCAGTCTCGGACAGGGCCGTAATCAGCCCCAGCATTTT. It translates to CASSLGQGRNQPQHF.